These 6 T cell receptor beta chains share one sample of origin, sequenced in a study of tumor-infiltrating lymphocytes in primary liver carcinoma. Germline DNA was extracted too, while blood RNA derived from unsorted whole blood. Starting material of 400 to 600 ng total RNA yielded TCR beta cDNA via a constant-region primer. Generation of the TCR beta libraries relied on three nested multiplex PCR rounds using slightly modified ARM-PCR. TRBV1-TRBV30 forward primers paired with a C-beta reverse primer were used in the first two PCR rounds, which ran approximately 10 cycles each. Via MiXCR, TCRdb re-called the multiplex PCR reads, giving one row per CDR3 protein. This repertoire shows about 200,000 distinct CDR3 sequences, less than 75% found once; its top ten account for under 7.5%. Sequencing used peripheral blood. These receptors were taken from an older woman with primary liver carcinoma and hepatitis B virus infection.

In regard to this clonotype: A much larger clone is a single base away; this may be a read error. This chain joins TRBV4-1 and TRBJ2-7; TRBD2 aligns across 13 bases. In germline, CDR1 is MGHRA, CDR2 YSYEKL. CDR3 length: 17 amino acids. Trimming took 3 bases from V and 4 from J; bases not matched to a gene: 9. CDR3 in amino acids: CASSQLMGLAGLYEQYF. DNA for the CDR3: TGCGCCAGCAGCCAGCTTATGGGACTAGCGGGACTATACGAGCAGTACTTC.

This clonotype was found once. The rearrangement joins TRBV6-5 to TRBJ1-1; D is ambiguous. V was trimmed by 0 bases and J by 3 bases, leaving 11 bases between them. This CDR3 has 15 residues. Germline assignment: CDR1 MNHEY and CDR2 SVGAGI. Here the CDR3 DNA reads TGTGCCAGCAGTTACTCACAGACTCGGGACACTGAAGCTTTCTTT. Translation gives CASSYSQTRDTEAFF.

About this clonotype itself: A much larger clone sits a single nucleotide away, making a read error possible. The CDR3 DNA sequence: TGCACCAGCAGCCTCGGACTAGCGGGAGGAGATACGCAGTATTTT. Its translation: CTSSLGLAGGDTQYF. The rearrangement links TRBV4-1 to TRBJ2-3; 14 bases agree with TRBD2. Per germline, CDR1 MGHRA and CDR2 YSYEKL. The CDR3 totals 15 residues.

At least ten counts were recorded for this clonotype. An end of the junction does not agree with germline; a read error may underlie this. The chain has TRBV10-3 and TRBJ1-6; D call uncertain. This CDR3 has 15 residues. The germline V gene encodes CDR1 ENHRY and CDR2 SYGVKD. In DNA form, the CDR3 reads TGCGCCGCCGGACCCCGAGAGGGAATTGGTTCACCCCTCCACTTT. Amino acids: CAAGPREGIGSPLHF.

This clonotype was seen a few times. The J gene is TRBJ2-1, the V gene TRBV5-4, with D maybe TRBD1 (6 bases). CDR1 is SGHNT and CDR2 is YYREEE in the germline V gene (reference sequence). Trimming removed 3 bases at V and 9 bases at J, with 13 bases between. This CDR3 spans 13 amino acids. CDR3 residues: CASSSGTFVEQFF. CDR3 sequence (DNA): TGTGCCAGCAGCTCAGGGACATTCGTTGAGCAGTTCTTC.

In this sample, this clonotype turned up once. This could be a read error, since a much larger clone is one nucleotide away. Likely a read error: the CDR3 ends without its conserved phenylalanine or tryptophan. In DNA form, the CDR3 reads TGTGCCAGCAGTACGGGGGTTGTTCAGCCCCAGCATTTA. Translation gives CASSTGVVQPQHL. The chain links TRBV12-3 or TRBV12-4 to TRBJ1-5, with D perhaps TRBD1 (5 bases). V was shortened by 5 bases and J by 6 bases, with 11 bases between the two germline ends. The CDR3 consists of 13 residues.